This T cell receptor (beta chain) came from a study of blood T cell repertoires in COVID-19. Overall study: Whether acute or convalescent, the COVID-19 samples came from the United States, Italy and Spain.

As originally analysed: Reference gene primers were amplified, and this amplification served to estimate nucleated cell counts. Sequencing used immunoSEQ multiplex PCR; TCRdb keeps in-frame clones, though not all of them. That table furnishes V, J and clone size, whereas the DNA furnished D and trimming. The sample has 45,000 to 55,000 clones, around 84% seen once. The germline V gene has CDR1 SNHLY and CDR2 FYNNEI. Trimming left V 3 bases short and J 8 bases short, with 8 bases between. The CDR3 is 13 amino acids. What was sequenced was peripheral blood. The chain employs TRBV2 and TRBJ1-6, with D tentatively TRBD1 (5 bases). The receptor's source is a man in his forties or fifties with acute or convalescent COVID-19. The DNA for the CDR3 is TGTGCCAGCAGTGACAGGGCTGATTCACCCCTCCACTTT. Translation gives CASSDRADSPLHF. Combining the CDR3 with reference TRBV2 and TRBJ1-6 gives the whole variable domain EPEVTQTPSHQVTQMGQEVILRCVPISNHLYFYWYRQILGQKVEFLVSFYNNEISEKSEIFDDQFSVERPDGSNFTLKIRSTKLEDSAMYFCASSDRADSPLHFGNGTRLTVT.